The clone carrying this T cell receptor (beta chain) was counted only a few times. No antigen is known for it. The CDR3 is made up of 14 amino acids. Germline CDR1 and CDR2: DFQATT and SNEGSKA (reference sequence). A J-beta primer mix and a sample-barcoded 5' primer were used in a second PCR of about 6 to 12 cycles. A template-switch adaptor that had 12 random nucleotides put a tag on each cDNA molecule. TCRdb ran MiXCR on the 5' RACE reads and lists one entry per CDR3 protein. The table has roughly 2 million distinct CDR3 sequences, 40% to 55% seen once. These data are taken from a study of blood T cells in healthy people across ages. Whole-study results and caveats: Among T cells, TCR beta diversity per million cells dropped roughly linearly as age rose.

The receptor's source is a woman aged 40-49 years in good health. The V call is TRBV20-1, the J call TRBJ2-5; D unclear. The DNA end lines up better with TRBJ2-7; the J call may be wrong. The sample consisted of blood. The CDR3 sequence: CSARDYELTYEQYF. As DNA, the CDR3 is TGCAGTGCTAGAGATTACGAGCTTACCTACGAGCAGTACTTC.